This T cell receptor (beta chain) emerged from a study of PD-L1 blockade in urothelial cancer. Overall study: After treatment start, blood was analyzed at 3 weeks (second dose) and at 6 weeks. Broader study findings: Pretreatment clonality of the blood TCR repertoire below the median was predictive of superior survival.

TCRdb's table, derived via immunoSEQ multiplex PCR, lists solely in-frame clones and lacks some. The table has 80,000 to 90,000 clones, over 65% seen once. Time point defined: pretreatment peripheral blood. Urothelial carcinoma affected the patients, and it was locally advanced or metastatic. This CDR3 contains 13 residues. Trimming removed 3 bases from V and 5 bases from J, with 13 bases in between. Looked up from germline, CDR1 is GTSNPN and CDR2 is SVGIG (reference sequence). Details on this clone: Its target is not known.

Sequencing used PBMCs, obtained around atezolizumab (anti-PD-L1) treatment. The chain couples TRBV30 to TRBJ1-1; TRBD1 is a possible D gene (6 bases). The TCR originated in a man in his fifties or sixties with urothelial cancer. CDR3 DNA: TGTGCCTGGAGCCCGGGACAAACAACTGAAGCTTTCTTT. It specifies CAWSPGQTTEAFF. Complete variable domain (other parts from reference TRBV30 and TRBJ1-1): SQTIHQWPATLVQPVGSPLSLECTVEGTSNPNLYWYRQAAGRGLQLLFYSVGIGQISSEVPQNLSASRPQDRQFILSSKKLLLSDSGFYLCAWSPGQTTEAFFGQGTRLTVV.